This T cell receptor beta chain appears in the sequencing data of a study of blood T cell repertoires in COVID-19. In the original processing: Counts of nucleated cells, estimated from reference gene primer amplification, were obtained. Profiling relied on immunoSEQ multiplex PCR, and the TCRdb table lists in-frame clones only, not all of them. V and J calls and clone size are copied from that table; D and trimming were computed from the DNA. The sample contains 70,000 or so clones, more than 80% of which appear only once. The germline V gene encodes CDR1 SNHLY and CDR2 FYNNEI. Trimming removed 7 bases from V and 6 bases from J; junction bases left unmatched: 17. The CDR3 sequence is 16 residues long.

The rearrangement joins TRBV2 to TRBJ1-2, with 7 bases fitting TRBD1. This clonotype originated in a woman of 80 years or more with active or convalescent COVID-19. The material sequenced was peripheral blood. The CDR3 nucleotides read TGTGCCAGCATTTGGGATGTCTCGACAGGGATAGATGGCTACACCTTC. Translation: CASIWDVSTGIDGYTF. Using reference TRBV2 and TRBJ1-2 for the parts outside the CDR3, the full variable domain is EPEVTQTPSHQVTQMGQEVILRCVPISNHLYFYWYRQILGQKVEFLVSFYNNEISEKSEIFDDQFSVERPDGSNFTLKIRSTKLEDSAMYFCASIWDVSTGIDGYTFGSGTRLTVV.